Presented here are 14 T cell receptor beta chains from one specimen sequenced in a study of blood T cells in healthy people across ages. Sample-barcoded 5' priming and a J-beta primer mix drove a second PCR of 7 to 11 cycles. TCRdb reprocessed the 5' RACE reads with MiXCR, giving one entry per CDR3 protein. The repertoire holds more than 750,000 distinct CDR3 sequences, with roughly 28% as singletons. This sample was shared with a second study, whose subject was T cells of mothers and their children.

The source material was blood. All receptors come from a woman in her 40s in good health.

For this clonotype: The conserved final phenylalanine or tryptophan is absent from the CDR3, which likely points to a read error. This chain uses TRBV5-1 with TRBJ1-1; D is unclear. Germline CDR1 reads SGHRS; CDR2 reads YFSETQ. V dropped 3 bases and J dropped 2 bases, with 11 bases sitting between them. CDR3 length: 14 residues. The CDR3 loop reads CASSSSRINTEAFS. In nucleotides, the CDR3 is TGCGCCAGCAGCTCCAGCAGAATCAACACTGAAGCTTTCTCT.

The rearrangement joins TRBV10-3 to TRBJ2-5; D possibly matches TRBD1 or TRBD2 (5 bases each). The CDR3 is made up of 16 amino acids. Per germline, CDR1 ENHRY and CDR2 SYGVKD. V lost 7 bases, J lost 3 bases, and 21 bases lay in between. The CDR3: CAINGGPLVWEETQYF. DNA for the CDR3: TGTGCCATCAATGGGGGTCCATTAGTGTGGGAAGAGACCCAGTACTTC.

V is TRBV5-1 and J is TRBJ2-1; 7 nucleotides align to TRBD2. This CDR3 has 18 residues. V shed 0 bases, J shed 0 bases, and the junction held 9 bases outside the gene matches. The germline V gene has CDR1 SGHRS and CDR2 YFSETQ. The CDR3 coding sequence is TGCGCCAGCAGCTTGGGGCTAGCGGAGGCCGTCTCCTACAATGAGCAGTTCTTC. This translates into CASSLGLAEAVSYNEQFF.

The chain has TRBV30 and TRBJ1-1; D uncertain. There are 12 residues in the CDR3. Germline V gene lookup returns CDR1 GTSNPN and CDR2 SVGIG (reference sequence). Trimming took 4 bases from V and 9 from J, leaving 15 bases between them. Here the CDR3 DNA reads TGTGCCTGGAAAGTTTACCAGGTGAAAGCTTTCTTT. It encodes CAWKVYQVKAFF.

The CDR3 reads CSARVDGMQAFF. The CDR3 DNA sequence: TGCAGTGCTAGAGTGGACGGCATGCAAGCTTTCTTT. The rearrangement joins TRBV20-1 to TRBJ1-1; no firm D call. CDR3 length: 12 amino acids. Germline lookup yields CDR1 DFQATT and CDR2 SNEGSKA (reference sequence). V lost 1 base and J 9 bases, leaving 12 bases between the germline ends.

This clonotype was recorded at least ten times. The chain links TRBV12-3 or TRBV12-4 to TRBJ1-2, with 8 bases that match TRBD1. The CDR3 spans 14 residues. Trimming at V came to 5 bases and at J to 4 bases, leaving 6 bases not matched to a gene. The CDR3 sequence: CASSGDTGGYGYTF. The CDR3, as DNA: TGTGCCAGCAGTGGGGACACAGGGGGCTATGGCTACACCTTC.

There are a few counts of this clonotype. This chain links TRBV27 with TRBJ1-1; TRBD1 matches 9 bases. After removal of 5 bases from V and 2 bases from J, the junction contained 3 bases not matched to a gene. The germline gives CDR1 MNHEY, CDR2 SMNVEV (reference sequence). This CDR3 is 14 amino acids long. CDR3 DNA: TGTGCCAGCAGTATGGACAGGGGAAACACTGAAGCTTTCTTT. Translating it yields CASSMDRGNTEAFF.

The table lists this clonotype with many counts. This chain connects TRBV7-2 to TRBJ2-7; D is undetermined. The germline CDR1 and CDR2 sequences are SGHTA and FQGNSA. The V end was cut by 0 bases, the J end by 6 bases, with 12 bases between. This CDR3 has 14 residues. The CDR3: CASSLATRVFEQYF. The CDR3 DNA reads as TGTGCCAGCAGCTTAGCAACAAGGGTATTCGAGCAGTACTTC.

Only a few counts were recorded for this clonotype. The V and J genes are TRBV13 and TRBJ1-5, with D uncertain. The V end was cut by 5 bases, the J end by 3 bases, with 23 bases between. The germline gives CDR1 PRHDT, CDR2 FYEKMQ (reference sequence). There are 18 residues in the CDR3. For the CDR3, the DNA is TGTGCCAGCAGCACTAGACACCAATACTCTGACGCCAATCAGCCCCAGCATTTT. Translating gives CASSTRHQYSDANQPQHF.

This clonotype was seen many times. The chain recombines TRBV10-3 with TRBJ2-1; TRBD2 is a possible D gene (5 bases). The germline V gene has CDR1 ENHRY and CDR2 SYGVKD. Trimming removed 6 bases at V and 10 bases at J, with 19 bases between. The CDR3 totals 14 residues. CDR3 sequence: CAIRRAGMGWEQFF. In DNA, the CDR3 is TGTGCCATCAGGAGGGCCGGCATGGGATGGGAGCAGTTCTTC.

For this clonotype: Its ends do not fully match the called genes, so a read error is possible. The V and J genes are TRBV7-3 and TRBJ2-1; the D gene is possibly TRBD2 (7 bases). This CDR3 has 16 residues. Per the germline V gene, CDR1 is SGHTA and CDR2 is FQGTGA. The CDR3 bases are TGTGTCAGCAGCTTAACGTTAGAGGGGGGGTACAATGAGCAGTTCTTC. It yields the protein CVSSLTLEGGYNEQFF.

The genes are TRBV7-9 and TRBJ2-1; TRBD1 might be the D (5 bases). CDR1 SEHNR and CDR2 FQNEAQ come from the germline V gene (reference sequence). The CDR3 is made up of 14 amino acids. The V end was cut by 0 bases, the J end by 8 bases, with 11 bases between. The CDR3 loop reads CASSLADRGHEQFF. The CDR3 DNA reads as TGTGCCAGCAGCTTAGCCGATAGGGGTCATGAGCAGTTCTTC.

This clonotype was detected a few times. The chain carries TRBV5-1 and TRBJ1-4, with D perhaps matching TRBD1 (5 bases). Germline CDR1 SGHRS, CDR2 YFSETQ. CDR3 length: 16 amino acids. Trimming left V 4 bases short and J 3 bases short, with 16 bases between. The DNA of the CDR3 is TGCGCCAGCAGCGCTGGGACCTTGGGTGCTAATGAAAAACTGTTTTTT. Translating gives CASSAGTLGANEKLFF.

Concerning this clonotype itself: This may be a read error: a much more frequent sequence differs by one nucleotide. V usage is TRBV4-1 and J usage is TRBJ1-6; TRBD1 agrees at 8 bases. This CDR3 region has 16 residues. Germline-derived CDR1 and CDR2 are MGHRA and YSYEKL. With V trimmed by 1 base and J by 12 bases, 11 bases remained unmatched. The CDR3 sequence is CASSQGGQGASLPLHF. As DNA, the CDR3 is TGCGCCAGCAGCCAAGGAGGACAGGGAGCGAGTTTACCCCTCCACTTT.